This T cell receptor beta chain was sequenced in a study of cytomegalovirus exposure and HLA in healthy donors. Study overall: Most donors, less than 85% of more than 300 genotyped, fell in the Caucasian-associated ancestry cluster.

PCR employed 60 Vbeta and 13 Jbeta primers. Per the original data handling: Later analysis identified tens of millions of unique TCR beta chains, some 10 million shared. Repertoires were generated with immunoSEQ multiplex PCR, while TCRdb's copy carries only in-frame clones and drops some. The D gene and trimming were derived from the DNA, and the V and J assignments and clone size from that table. This table lists over 55,000 clones. The CDR3 sequence is 14 residues long. Per germline, CDR1 SGHDT and CDR2 YYEEEE. The junction had 5 bases not matched to a gene; V was cut back by 0 bases and J by 9 bases.

The sequence derives from a boy between 10 and 17 years old in good health and CMV-seronegative. Sequenced: PBMCs. The V gene is TRBV5-6, the J gene TRBJ2-1; TRBD1 matches 8 bases. The CDR3 bases are TGTGCCAGCAGCTTGGGGACAGGGAGGAGTGAGCAGTTCTTC. Translation: CASSLGTGRSEQFF.